Presented here are 12 T cell receptor beta chains from one specimen sequenced in a study of identifying expanded T cells in peripheral blood. The assay was immunoSEQ multiplex PCR, and TCRdb's table has in-frame clones only and misses some. The sample records about 84,000 clones, roughly 86% being singletons. Sequenced material: blood. The receptors stem from a person between 18 and 75 years old in good health.

This chain links TRBV7-6 with TRBJ1-2; perhaps TRBD1 as D (5 bases). Germline V lookup: CDR1 SGHVS, CDR2 FNYEAQ. The CDR3 loop spans 15 amino acids. V lost 2 bases to trimming and J lost 6 bases, with 16 bases between them. The CDR3 protein is CASSLSPGAGNGYTF. The CDR3 DNA reads as TGTGCCAGCAGCTTATCCCCGGGAGCAGGGAATGGCTACACCTTC.

The V call is TRBV4-1, the J call TRBJ2-1; weak D call: TRBD2 (6 bases). This CDR3 comprises 17 residues. The germline CDR1 and CDR2 sequences are MGHRA and YSYEKL. Deletions cut 0 bases from V and 2 bases from J, with 14 bases between. DNA of the CDR3: TGCGCCAGCAGCCAAGATACCCGGGCGGGGCCCTACAATGAGCAGTTCTTC. Its protein is CASSQDTRAGPYNEQFF.

This chain connects TRBV28 to TRBJ1-6, with D uncertain. CDR1 and CDR2 (germline): MDHEN, SYDVKM. V shed 4 bases and J shed 5 bases, with 12 bases lying between them. The CDR3 covers 15 residues. CDR3 amino acids: CASSSRQNHNSPLHF. The DNA of the CDR3 is TGTGCCAGCAGTTCCCGGCAGAATCATAATTCACCCCTCCACTTT. Using reference TRBV28 and TRBJ1-6 for the parts outside the CDR3, the full variable domain is DVKVTQSSRYLVKRTGEKVFLECVQDMDHENMFWYRQDPGLGLRLIYFSYDVKMKEKGDIPEGYSVSREKKERFSLILESASTNQTSMYLCASSSRQNHNSPLHFGNGTRLTVT.

The J gene is TRBJ2-1, the V gene TRBV7-8; D is unresolved. CDR1 is SGHVS, CDR2 FQNEAQ, per germline. The ends were cut back, 4 bases at V and 7 bases at J, with 5 bases in the middle. This CDR3 is 11 amino acids long. The CDR3 nucleotides are TGTGCCAGCAGCTACGGGAATGAGCAGTTCTTC. Its protein product is CASSYGNEQFF.

The chain links TRBV28 to TRBJ2-7; 10 nucleotides line up with TRBD2. The ends lost 2 bases at V and 3 bases at J; junction bases unmatched: 10. CDR3 length: 17 amino acids. In germline, CDR1 is MDHEN, CDR2 SYDVKM. The CDR3 sequence: CASSLTSGATGYYEQYF. CDR3 coding DNA: TGTGCCAGCAGTTTAACTAGCGGGGCCACCGGGTACTACGAGCAGTACTTC.

The chain couples TRBV4-3 to TRBJ1-1; D remains unclear. Trimming left V 6 bases short and J 1 base short, with 9 bases between. CDR3 length equals 13 residues. CDR1 and CDR2 (germline): LGHNA, YSLEER. CDR3 nucleotides: TGCGCCAGCAGTTACACGGGGAACACTGAAGCTTTCTTT. Protein product: CASSYTGNTEAFF.

In this sample, this clone is medium-sized. The chain couples TRBV19 to TRBJ1-2; D call uncertain. The CDR3 totals 14 residues. CDR1 is LNHDA and CDR2 is SQIVND in the germline V gene (reference sequence). The V end was cut by 2 bases, the J end by 4 bases, with 11 bases between. CDR3 coding DNA: TGTGCCAGTAGTATAAATCCCCTCCTCTATGGCTACACCTTC. Encoded protein: CASSINPLLYGYTF.

The chain is built from TRBV5-8 and TRBJ1-2; D may be TRBD1 (5 bases). Trimming pared 4 bases from V and 4 bases from J, leaving 11 bases between. The germline CDR1 and CDR2 sequences are SGHTS and YDEGEE. CDR3 length: 13 amino acids. CDR3 sequence: CASSRGSSYGYTF. The CDR3 nucleotides are TGTGCCAGCAGCCGGGGGAGCAGCTATGGCTACACCTTC.

The chain couples TRBV30 to TRBJ2-1; D possibly corresponds to TRBD1 (6 bases). Deletions cut 4 bases from V and 1 base from J, with 11 bases between. CDR3 size: 14 residues. Germline lookup yields CDR1 GTSNPN and CDR2 SVGIG (reference sequence). Written as DNA, the CDR3 is TGTGCCTGGATAGCAGGGGCGTCCTACAATGAGCAGTTCTTC. It encodes CAWIAGASYNEQFF.

This clone was counted a few times. V and J are TRBV7-8 and TRBJ1-6, with 8 bases identical to TRBD1. Germline-derived CDR1 and CDR2 are SGHVS and FQNEAQ. The trim removed 3 bases at V and 11 bases at J, leaving 9 bases unmatched. The CDR3 is 15 amino acids. The CDR3 region is CASSFLDRALTPLHF. The DNA for the CDR3 is TGTGCCAGCAGCTTCCTGGACAGGGCTTTGACACCCCTCCACTTT.

The V and J genes are TRBV6-5 and TRBJ1-4; D gene unclear. Germline V lookup: CDR1 MNHEY, CDR2 SVGAGI. V was cut by 8 bases and J by 0 bases, with 13 bases left in between. The CDR3 extends over 15 amino acids. The CDR3 DNA reads as TGTGCCAGCTCTGCAACAAGTACAACTAATGAAAAACTGTTTTTT. Its translation: CASSATSTTNEKLFF.

This clone has a single count. The genes are TRBV4-1 and TRBJ1-3; 9 bases are shared with TRBD1. V shed 5 bases and J 2 bases; nucleotides not matched to a gene: 1. Per germline, CDR1 MGHRA and CDR2 YSYEKL. This CDR3 is 14 amino acids long. CDR3 in amino acids: CASSYRGPGNTIYF. The CDR3 DNA reads as TGCGCCAGCAGCTACAGGGGGCCTGGAAACACCATATATTTT.